This entry is about one T cell receptor (beta chain). This CDR3 is built from 18 residues. CDR1 and CDR2 (germline): KGHSH, LQKENI. The V end was cut by 2 bases, the J end by 1 base, with 20 bases between. Method: immunoSEQ multiplex PCR; TCRdb's copy keeps in-frame clones and lacks some. The profile shows about 140,000 clones, about three quarters of them singletons. This sample was included in a study of blood T cell repertoires in COVID-19. Across the study: There were acute and convalescent COVID-19 samples, and they came from the United States, Italy and Spain. The cDNA or gDNA used as material had been derived from T cells, B-cell-depleted T cells, or PBMCs.

Sequencing input: peripheral blood. This chain connects TRBV18 to TRBJ1-1; unclear D gene. This TCR was sampled from a woman in her forties or fifties with active or convalescent COVID-19. The CDR3 nucleotides read TGTGCCAGCTCACCATTCATAGGCCAGGTTGATGAGAACACTGAAGCTTTCTTT. Translation: CASSPFIGQVDENTEAFF.